This is a list of T cell receptor beta chains from one sample in a study of identical twins. TCRdb independently ran MiXCR on the 5' RACE reads; one entry per CDR3 protein. Of 400,000 or so distinct CDR3 sequences listed, roughly 10% are singletons. Sequencing was done on a sample of naive T cells sorted from blood. Receptors originate from a woman aged 50 to 60 in good health. The CDR3 runs from the conserved cysteine through the conserved F or W. Fields, in order: J gene, V gene, CDR3 protein.

J: TRBJ2-1
V: TRBV7-3
CDR3: CASSKYAGGPSDEQFF

J: TRBJ1-2
V: TRBV12-3/TRBV12-4
CDR3: CASSLTGRPYGYTF

J: TRBJ1-2
V: TRBV27
CDR3: CASSLSPEEVYGYTF

J: TRBJ1-6
V: TRBV12-3/TRBV12-4
CDR3: CASSLATGGNSPLHF

J: TRBJ2-7
V: TRBV12-3/TRBV12-4
CDR3: CASSPAGTDLSYEQYF

J: TRBJ2-1
V: TRBV7-3
CDR3: CASSPWGGSGSYNEQFF

J: TRBJ1-5
V: TRBV15
CDR3: CATSYSGTGFYSNQPQHF

J: TRBJ2-1
V: TRBV12-3/TRBV12-4
CDR3: CASSPPGLGHEQFF

J: TRBJ2-1
V: TRBV3-1
CDR3: CASSQVRDRNNEQFF

J: TRBJ1-4
V: TRBV6-5
CDR3: CASKATGSKTNEKLFF

J: TRBJ2-2
V: TRBV12-3/TRBV12-4
CDR3: CASNLELGTSGTGELFF

J: TRBJ2-1
V: TRBV12-3/TRBV12-4
CDR3: CASSPGGERSYNEQFF

J: TRBJ2-1
V: TRBV24-1
CDR3: CATSEEVPNEQFF

J: TRBJ2-1
V: TRBV5-1
CDR3: CASSIRGRPEQFF

J: TRBJ1-1
V: TRBV5-1
CDR3: CASSKTSGGLGTEAFF

J: TRBJ1-1
V: TRBV12-3/TRBV12-4
CDR3: CASSSLVTEAFF

J: TRBJ2-5
V: TRBV28
CDR3: CASRILETQYF

J: TRBJ2-1
V: TRBV29-1
CDR3: CSADSGLSYNEQFF

J: TRBJ2-5
V: TRBV4-1
CDR3: CASSRRGEGRGETQYF

J: TRBJ2-1
V: TRBV27
CDR3: CATWTSVYNEQFF

J: TRBJ2-2
V: TRBV4-1
CDR3: CASSQGPRTSGSRERTGELFF

J: TRBJ1-1
V: TRBV6-4
CDR3: CASSVDRVATEAFF

J: TRBJ1-5
V: TRBV7-2
CDR3: CASSSGRGRGGNQPQHF

J: TRBJ2-2
V: TRBV7-9
CDR3: CASRQRLNNTGELFF

J: TRBJ1-1
V: TRBV10-3
CDR3: CAISESGDRGYGTEAFF

J: TRBJ1-2
V: TRBV5-1
CDR3: CASSLGFTGGQNYGYTF

J: TRBJ2-1
V: TRBV7-9
CDR3: CASSLVVLYNEQFF

J: TRBJ2-5
V: TRBV29-1
CDR3: CSVSTGSLRETQYF

J: TRBJ2-5
V: TRBV12-3/TRBV12-4
CDR3: CASRQTGGQETQYF

J: TRBJ2-1
V: TRBV9
CDR3: CASSVYGGSSYNEQFF

J: TRBJ1-5
V: TRBV30
CDR3: CAWSLSDRAQPQHF

J: TRBJ2-5
V: TRBV5-4
CDR3: CASASGRRQETQYF

J: TRBJ2-1
V: TRBV5-1
CDR3: CASSFTQGTYEQFF

J: TRBJ1-1
V: TRBV5-1
CDR3: CASSHQPRAGGTEAFF

J: TRBJ1-2
V: TRBV7-9
CDR3: CASSASGTGATGSYGYTF

J: TRBJ2-7
V: TRBV12-5
CDR3: CASGFRGSYEQYF

J: TRBJ2-4
V: TRBV7-3
CDR3: CASSSGGSQNIQYF

J: TRBJ2-2
V: TRBV20-1
CDR3: CSARDRVFAGELFF

J: TRBJ2-4
V: TRBV20-1
CDR3: CSATSISKNIQYF

J: TRBJ2-3
V: TRBV3-1
CDR3: CASAKAGAQDTQYF

J: TRBJ2-3
V: TRBV12-2
CDR3: CASRPLWSGHTDTQYF

J: TRBJ1-1
V: TRBV20-1
CDR3: CSASSVRVNTEAFF

J: TRBJ1-3
V: TRBV2
CDR3: CASSAGFGNTIYF

J: TRBJ2-1
V: TRBV3-1
CDR3: CASSHGRRPYNEQFF

J: TRBJ1-1
V: TRBV7-9
CDR3: CARTVGVYTEAFF

J: TRBJ1-1
V: TRBV12-3/TRBV12-4
CDR3: CASSWSTEAFF

J: TRBJ2-2
V: TRBV5-1
CDR3: CASSLGQRITGELFF

J: TRBJ2-3
V: TRBV7-8
CDR3: CASSFGLGRTGTDTQYF

J: TRBJ1-2
V: TRBV5-5
CDR3: CASSGGQLGHTF